This is a list of T cell receptor beta chains from one sample in a study of blood T cells in healthy people across ages. MiXCR was run by TCRdb on the 5' RACE reads, yielding one entry per CDR3 protein. The sample has 2 million or so distinct CDR3 sequences; around 48% are singletons. The sequencing input was blood. The source of these receptors is a woman in her thirties or forties in good health. Both conserved end residues are part of each CDR3. The order of the fields is J gene, D gene, clone size, V gene, CDR3 DNA, CDR3 protein. D genes are given only for firm matches. Expanded clones get a size class; other rows say once, few or many, or leave the size out.

TRBJ2-7 | TRBD1 | . | TRBV7-9 | TGTGCCAGCAGCTCGACAGGGTCCGGCGGGCAGTACTTC | CASSSTGSGGQYF
TRBJ1-2 | TRBD1 | . | TRBV28 | TGTGCCAGCAGTTTTACAGGGGGAAAGGGCTATGGCTACACCTTC | CASSFTGGKGYGYTF
TRBJ2-3 | . | few | TRBV25-1 | TGTGCCAGCAGTACATACAGAGATACGCAGTATTTT | CASSTYRDTQYF
TRBJ2-3 | . | . | TRBV5-6 | TGTGCCAGCGGAGGTAATACGCAGTATTTT | CASGGNTQYF
TRBJ2-5 | . | . | TRBV6-5 | TGTGCCAGCAGTTCCCAAGCAGGGATCAACCAAGAGACCCAGTACTTC | CASSSQAGINQETQYF
TRBJ2-1 | TRBD2 | . | TRBV7-8 | TGTGCCAGCAGCATCGGGACTAGCGGAAACTACAATGAGCAGTTCTTC | CASSIGTSGNYNEQFF
TRBJ1-2 | . | . | TRBV18 | TGTGCCAGCTCACCATCAGAACATGGCTACACCTTC | CASSPSEHGYTF
TRBJ2-1 | . | . | TRBV29-1 | TGCAGCGTTGAAGGCATGGCTGGCAATAAGCAGTTCTTC | CSVEGMAGNKQFF
TRBJ1-2 | TRBD1 | . | TRBV28 | TGTGCCAGCAGTTTACTGACAGGGGAAAGGAGGGGCTACACCTTC | CASSLLTGERRGYTF
TRBJ2-1 | TRBD2 | . | TRBV5-1 | TGCGCCAGCAGCTTCGGACTAACGGGGGGGCCCGGGAATGAGCAGTTCTTC | CASSFGLTGGPGNEQFF
TRBJ2-1 | . | . | TRBV10-3 | TGTGCCATCAGCTCACTGGACAATGAGCAGTTCTTC | CAISSLDNEQFF
TRBJ2-2 | . | . | TRBV27 | TGTGCCAGCAGTCCTGGAACCGGGGAGCTGTTTTTT | CASSPGTGELFF
TRBJ2-1 | TRBD2 | . | TRBV4-3 | TGCGCCAGCAGCCCCCTGTCGGGGGGGGACCTTGGGGTCTCAAATGAGCAGTTCTTC | CASSPLSGGDLGVSNEQFF
TRBJ2-7 | . | . | TRBV3-1 | TGTGCCAGCAGCCAAGGGCGGAGGTCCTACGAGCAGTACTTC | CASSQGRRSYEQYF
TRBJ2-1 | TRBD1 | . | TRBV7-2 | TGTGCCAGCAGCTCCTACAGGGGGGATGAGCAGTTCTTC | CASSSYRGDEQFF
TRBJ2-5 | . | few | TRBV5-8 | TGTGCCAGCAGCGAAAGACTAGGGGACGGGTGGGAGACCCAGTACTTC | CASSERLGDGWETQYF